This T cell receptor (beta chain) emerged from a study of neurological immune-mediated disorders. Time point denoted: longitudinal time-point 1 (baseline). MiXCR, applied by TCRdb to the 5' RACE reads, yields one record per CDR3 protein. The sample lists approximately 70,000 distinct CDR3 sequences; 10% to 13% were seen once. This clonotype was detected many times. Germline V CDR1 and CDR2: ENHRY, SYGVKD. The CDR3 consists of 14 residues. V gave up 4 bases and J gave up 4 bases, with 13 bases separating them. The V gene is TRBV10-3, the J gene TRBJ1-1, with D maybe TRBD1 (5 bases). The receptor was derived from a man aged 25-45 years in good health. The sequenced sample was PBMCs. The DNA for the CDR3 is TGTGCCATCAGTGTACGGGATGGGGGCACTGAAGCTTTCTTT. Its translation: CAISVRDGGTEAFF.